The T cell receptor (beta chain) described here comes from a study of cytomegalovirus exposure and HLA in healthy donors. Primers: 60 Vbeta forward and 13 Jbeta reverse. The method was immunoSEQ multiplex PCR; TCRdb's version includes in-frame clones alone and lacks a portion of them. Of about 31,000 clones listed, less than 75% are singletons. This clone was seen only a few times. Sequenced input: PBMCs. This receptor was obtained from a man in his forties or fifties in good health and CMV-seropositive.

Written as DNA, the CDR3 is TGCGCCAGCAGCTTGGTTCCAGGGGGGTTCGGCTCCTATAATTCACCCCTCCACTTT. Its protein product is CASSLVPGGFGSYNSPLHF. The chain employs TRBV5-1 and TRBJ1-6, with 7 bases identical to TRBD1. V trimming: 0 bases; J trimming: 0 bases; junction bases outside the gene matches: 9. CDR1 is SGHRS and CDR2 is YFSETQ in the germline V gene. This CDR3 is 19 amino acids long.